This section outlines one TCR beta chain sequence together with its context. Its antigen remains unidentified. Trimming cost V 6 bases and J 2 bases, with 17 bases left between them. There are 17 residues in the CDR3. The data originate from a study of T-cell reconstitution after alpha-beta-depleted transplantation in children. Preparation of the TCRbeta library involved a method that used unique molecular identifiers. TCRdb passed the PCR reads through MiXCR, listing each CDR3 protein once. This sample carries under 850,000 distinct CDR3 sequences, about an eighth of them seen once, and the ten largest clones take around 0.79%. Study observations and caveats: Counts and diversity of T cells one year after transplant came mostly from newly produced T cells. TCRbeta diversity was high at day 60 in some patients (a result of surviving recipient T cells and thymic progenitors). Reported findings indicate that, about two months after transplant, alpha-beta T cells came from several hundred expanded clones, which were derived from non-depleted graft cells.

The specimen comprised PBMCs, sampled before TCRalphabeta/CD19-depleted stem cell transplant. This receptor was taken from a girl aged 2 to 10 with congenital amegakaryocytic thrombocytopenia, due to receive a stem cell transplant. J is TRBJ2-6 and V is TRBV12-3 or TRBV12-4; maybe TRBD2 (6 bases). The DNA of the CDR3 is TGTGCCAGCAGAGAGGGCGCGGGGTTTACTGGGGCCAACGTCCTGACTTTC. Protein product: CASREGAGFTGANVLTF.